This T cell receptor beta chain appears in the sequencing data of a study of T-cell memory formation after mild COVID-19. Broader study findings: Some SARS-CoV-2-responding clones were already detected in memory before infection.

This clonotype has a count of ten or more. Its specificity is unknown. Per germline, CDR1 SGHRS and CDR2 YFSETQ. The CDR3 sequence is 15 residues long. Germline trimming cut 2 bases from V and 2 bases from J; bases unmatched to any gene: 5. Amplification by 5'RACE using constant-segment primers produced TCR alpha and TCR beta cDNA libraries that carried sample barcodes and UMIs. TCRdb re-analysed the 5' RACE reads in MiXCR, keeping a single row per CDR3 protein. The data contain 25,000 to 30,000 distinct CDR3 sequences, roughly an eighth of them seen just once; the ten biggest clones take up 15%. The rearrangement joins TRBV5-1 to TRBJ2-7, with 9 bases matching TRBD1. The sequence came from an adult woman who had mild COVID-19 (a few samples of this study predate the infection). Cell type and time point are not known. Sequencing used PBMCs or a T cell subset sorted from them (not recorded which). CDR3 loop: CASSFTGQGTYEQYF. CDR3 coding DNA: TGCGCCAGCAGCTTCACAGGACAGGGGACCTACGAGCAGTACTTC.